Below are 8 T cell receptor beta chains sequenced from a single sample in a study of siplizumab effects on memory and regulatory T cells. The method was immunoSEQ multiplex PCR; TCRdb's version includes in-frame clones alone and lacks a portion of them. Of around 18,000 clones in the sample, around 42% are singletons; the top ten hold roughly 5%. For these TCRs, the target antigens are not known. The authors cocultured the mixed lymphocyte reaction cells at 37 degrees C for about six days. The sequencing sample was made of CFSE-low (dividing) CD4+ T cells sorted from an allogeneic mixed lymphocyte reaction. These receptors all stem from a human donor in good health; the cells came from an allogeneic mixed lymphocyte reaction.

The rearrangement links TRBV7-2 to TRBJ2-5, with D uncertain. The end of the DNA fits TRBJ2-7 better, so the J call may be wrong. CDR1 is SGHTA and CDR2 is FQGNSA in the germline V gene. CDR3 length: 13 residues. CDR3 amino acids: CASSLVVRYEQYF. The CDR3 DNA reads as TGTGCCAGCAGCTTAGTTGTTAGGTACGAGCAGTACTTC.

This chain uses TRBV7-2 with TRBJ2-5; possible D gene TRBD2, 5 bases. The V and J ends lost 5 bases and 4 bases respectively, with 20 bases between them. This CDR3 is 16 amino acids long. Germline loops: CDR1 SGHTA, CDR2 FQGNSA. DNA of the CDR3: TGTGCCAGCAGCCCGCAACCGGGATACCCGGCAGAGACCCAGTACTTC. Translation: CASSPQPGYPAETQYF.

In its sample, this clone was seen a few times. This rearrangement joins TRBV12-5 to TRBJ2-3; the match to TRBD2 covers 12 bases. V gave up 6 bases and J gave up 8 bases; unmatched junction bases: 9. This CDR3 has 15 amino acids. The V gene's germline CDR1 is LGHNT and CDR2 FRNRAP. The CDR3 reads CASGLTSGGPGTQYF. CDR3 in DNA: TGTGCTAGTGGCCTAACTAGCGGGGGGCCAGGTACGCAGTATTTT.

The chain uses TRBV6-5 and TRBJ2-7, with 9 bases matching TRBD2. V lost 2 bases, J lost 6 bases, and 5 bases stayed unmatched. This CDR3 is 14 amino acids long. Germline CDR1 MNHEY, CDR2 SVGAGI. The CDR3 here is CASSYRPREGEQYF. CDR3 bases: TGTGCCAGCAGTTACCGCCCGCGGGAGGGCGAGCAGTACTTC.

V is TRBV2 and J is TRBJ1-5; the match to TRBD1 covers 8 bases. Germline trimming cut 5 bases from V and 7 bases from J; bases unmatched to any gene: 7. This CDR3 spans 14 amino acids. Germline V gene data show CDR1 as SNHLY and CDR2 as FYNNEI. The CDR3 region has the DNA TGTGCCAGCAGTTCTCACAGGGGGATACAGCCCCAGCATTTT. Its translation: CASSSHRGIQPQHF. Complete variable domain (other parts from reference TRBV2 and TRBJ1-5): EPEVTQTPSHQVTQMGQEVILRCVPISNHLYFYWYRQILGQKVEFLVSFYNNEISEKSEIFDDQFSVERPDGSNFTLKIRSTKLEDSAMYFCASSSHRGIQPQHFGDGTRLSIL.

The J gene is TRBJ2-5, the V gene TRBV2, with D uncertain. The CDR3 runs to 11 residues. CDR1 SNHLY and CDR2 FYNNEI come from the germline V gene. Trimming took off 6 bases at V and 2 bases at J, with 4 bases between the two ends. The CDR3 protein is CASRDQETQYF. The DNA of the CDR3 is TGTGCCAGCAGGGATCAAGAGACCCAGTACTTC.

This clone was counted between two and nine times. The chain has TRBV5-4 and TRBJ1-5; no clear D. Looked up from germline, CDR1 is SGHNT and CDR2 is YYREEE (reference sequence). Trimming took 4 bases from V and 3 from J, leaving 8 bases between them. The CDR3 sequence is 13 residues long. The CDR3 DNA is TGTGCCAGCAGCCTGGACCCCAATCAGCCCCAGCATTTT. Protein product: CASSLDPNQPQHF.

By sample fraction, this clone is medium-sized. This chain connects TRBV27 to TRBJ1-2, with 8 bases aligning to TRBD1. Germline values: CDR1 MNHEY, CDR2 SMNVEV (reference sequence). With 5 bases clipped from V and 7 bases from J, the junction kept 9 bases outside the gene matches. The CDR3 runs 14 residues. This chain's CDR3 is CASSHGQGSPGYTF. CDR3 sequence (DNA): TGTGCCAGCAGTCACGGACAGGGATCGCCTGGCTACACCTTC.